The 13 T cell receptor beta chains given below trace back to one sample, sequenced in a study of technical replicates of blood from a few donors. Assay used: immunoSEQ multiplex PCR; TCRdb lists only in-frame clones, some missing. The sample lists over 55,000 clones; around 86% were seen once. Sequenced material: PBMCs. The receptor source for this set is a human donor in good health. Some clones in this sample may be carry-over from other donors' samples.

V usage is TRBV5-1 and J usage is TRBJ2-1; TRBD2 matches 14 bases. The CDR3 is made up of 17 amino acids. With 4 bases clipped from V and 4 bases from J, the junction kept 7 bases outside the gene matches. In germline, CDR1 is SGHRS, CDR2 YFSETQ. CDR3 DNA sequence: TGCGCCAGCAGCCCCTCGGGACTAGCGGGAGTATACAATGAGCAGTTCTTC. Its translation: CASSPSGLAGVYNEQFF.

The genes are TRBV2 and TRBJ2-3; 10 bases fit TRBD2. V was pared by 5 bases and J by 2 bases, with 1 base of the junction left unmatched. Germline V gene data show CDR1 as SNHLY and CDR2 as FYNNEI. The CDR3 consists of 14 residues. The CDR3 DNA follows: TGTGCCAGCAGTAGCGGGGGGGCCACAGATACGCAGTATTTT. It specifies CASSSGGATDTQYF.

The chain couples TRBV5-1 to TRBJ2-2; a possible D gene is TRBD2 (5 bases). CDR1 is SGHRS, CDR2 YFSETQ, per germline. V was trimmed by 4 bases and J by 3 bases, leaving 7 bases between them. The length of the CDR3 is 13 residues. CDR3 residues: CASSPGDTGELFF. The CDR3 coding sequence is TGCGCCAGCAGCCCCGGGGACACCGGGGAGCTGTTTTTT.

The V gene is TRBV15, the J gene TRBJ2-5; 13 bases map to TRBD2. The CDR3 loop spans 15 amino acids. Unmatched junction bases numbered 10, after V lost 8 bases and J lost 7 bases. Germline-derived CDR1 and CDR2 are LNHNV and YYDKDF (reference sequence). The CDR3 sequence is CATRDGLAGVGTQYF. The CDR3 coding sequence is TGTGCCACCCGAGACGGACTAGCGGGAGTGGGGACCCAGTACTTC. Full variable domain (rest looked up from reference TRBV15 and TRBJ2-5): DAMVIQNPRYQVTQFGKPVTLSCSQTLNHNVMYWYQQKSSQAPKLLFHYYDKDFNNEADTPDNFQSRRPNTSFCFLDIRSPGLGDTAMYLCATRDGLAGVGTQYFGPGTRLLVL.

The chain recombines TRBV19 with TRBJ1-5; tentative D call: TRBD1 (6 bases). Germline V gene lookup returns CDR1 LNHDA and CDR2 SQIVND (reference sequence). The CDR3 has 16 residues. V was trimmed by 3 bases and J by 3 bases, leaving 15 bases between them. CDR3 sequence reads: CASSIMVRGPNQPQHF. The CDR3 region has the DNA TGTGCCAGTAGTATCATGGTCAGGGGCCCCAATCAGCCCCAGCATTTT.

The CDR3 coding sequence is TGTGCCAGCAGTTTGGGGGCCCAGGGGGCATATGGCTACACCTTC. This codes for CASSLGAQGAYGYTF. The chain links TRBV27 to TRBJ1-2; 8 nucleotides agree with TRBD1. The germline V gene encodes CDR1 MNHEY and CDR2 SMNVEV (reference sequence). The CDR3 runs 15 residues. Trimming took 3 bases from V and 5 from J; bases not matched to a gene: 8.

The chain recombines TRBV21-1 with TRBJ2-5; the tabulated D call, TRBD1, remains unverified against the DNA. TRBV21-1 is a known pseudogene. This CDR3 spans 9 amino acids. The CDR3 DNA sequence: TGTGGGACAGGGATGGGCAAATACTTC. It yields the protein CGTGMGKYF.

The V call is TRBV11-2, the J call TRBJ2-7; 11 positions match TRBD2. CDR1 is SGHAT and CDR2 is FQNNGV in the germline V gene. The trim removed 5 bases at V and 4 bases at J, leaving 7 bases unmatched. The CDR3 runs to 15 residues. The DNA of the CDR3 is TGTGCCAGCAGCCCGGGGACTAGCGGAGCTTACGAGCAGTACTTC. The encoded protein is CASSPGTSGAYEQYF.

The CDR3 reads CASSLPLGAPSTGELFF. The DNA for the CDR3 is TGTGCCAGCAGCCTCCCGCTTGGGGCACCCAGCACCGGGGAGCTGTTTTTT. The chain uses TRBV2 and TRBJ2-2; D is possibly TRBD1 (5 bases). This CDR3 has 17 amino acids. V gave up 6 bases and J gave up 4 bases, with 21 bases separating them. CDR1 SNHLY and CDR2 FYNNEI come from the germline V gene.

This sequence joins TRBV5-1 and TRBJ2-3, with 9 bases fitting TRBD2. J gave up 5 bases and V 0 bases, and 13 bases lay outside the gene matches. Per the germline V gene, CDR1 is SGHRS and CDR2 is YFSETQ. The CDR3 extends over 18 amino acids. DNA of the CDR3: TGCGCCAGCAGCTTGGCCGGAGGGCGGGGGGGCCTGAGAGATACGCAGTATTTT. It translates to CASSLAGGRGGLRDTQYF.

V usage is TRBV11-1 and J usage is TRBJ2-3; D gene ambiguous. CDR3 length: 12 residues. The ends were cut back, 10 bases at V and 4 bases at J, with 12 bases in the middle. The germline V gene has CDR1 SGHAT and CDR2 FQDESV (reference sequence). The CDR3: CATAERSDTQYF. The DNA for the CDR3 is TGTGCCACCGCGGAGAGGTCAGATACGCAGTATTTT.

V usage is TRBV14 and J usage is TRBJ1-2; D gene unclear. Germline V gene data show CDR1 as SGHDN and CDR2 as FVKESK. The CDR3 consists of 15 residues. Trimming took off 0 bases at V and 4 bases at J, with 12 bases between the two ends. In DNA, the CDR3 is TGTGCCAGCAGCCAAGACAGGTATCCCTTCTATGGCTACACCTTC. It codes for CASSQDRYPFYGYTF.

J is TRBJ2-5 and V is TRBV18; the D is unclear. With 6 bases removed from V and 3 bases from J, the gap between germline ends came to 11 bases. CDR1 is KGHSH and CDR2 is LQKENI in the germline V gene. The CDR3 spans 13 residues. CDR3 DNA sequence: TGTGCCAGCTCTTACAGAATTAAAGAGACCCAGTACTTC. It translates to CASSYRIKETQYF.